This T cell receptor beta chain was obtained from a study of T cells in Graves' hyperthyroidism and ophthalmopathy. Study results and limitations: Model predictions of ophthalmopathy came a median approximately 6 months before onset. A 13 V-J signature model discriminated ophthalmopathy versus stable hyperthyroidism.

On the basis of clinical symptoms, serum thyroxine and TRAb, thyroid ultrasound and orbital computed tomography, diagnoses were made. This clonotype has just a few counts. Its antigen remains unknown. The ends lost 6 bases at V and 1 base at J; junction bases unmatched: 8. From germline, CDR1 is KGHSH and CDR2 LQKENI. This CDR3 is 16 amino acids long. The investigators amplified TCR beta CDR3 regions from RNA transcripts. First-round RT-PCR targeting the TCR CDR3 was performed with the HTBI primer set. TCRdb re-analysed the multiplex PCR reads in MiXCR, keeping a single row per CDR3 protein. The sample contains hundreds of thousands of distinct CDR3 sequences, roughly 20% of which appear only once.

This sequence originates from a man aged 25 to 40 with Graves' ophthalmopathy. The specimen sequenced was blood. This chain connects TRBV18 to TRBJ2-3, with 9 bases fitting TRBD1. The CDR3 here is CASSMRTGEGTDTQYF. The CDR3 DNA reads as TGTGCCAGCTCGATGCGGACAGGGGAAGGCACAGATACGCAGTATTTT.